This TCR beta chain was recovered during a study of CD8+ T cells in alopecia areata. Study-wide findings and caveats: Throughout tofacitinib, many expanded lesional clones continued to persist in scalp and blood.

The germline CDR1 and CDR2 sequences are SQVTM and ANQGSEA. V lost 8 bases, J lost 6 bases, and 10 bases lay in between. The CDR3 is made up of 11 amino acids. As for treatment: oral pan-JAK inhibitor, 5-10 mg twice daily. Specimens obtained from alopecia areata patients comprised lesional scalp punch biopsies and peripheral blood. Following RNA extraction, reverse transcription yielded cDNA that acted as the sequencing template. Sequenced by immunoSEQ multiplex PCR; TCRdb stores in-frame clones only, minus some. The profile shows a few hundred thousand clones, 60% of them singletons. A note on this clone: Its antigen is not identified.

This rearrangement joins TRBV29-1 to TRBJ1-4, with D unclear. The TCR sequence derives from a human donor with alopecia areata. The sample was CD4+ T cells sorted from blood, taken at approximately week 52, from a patient treated with tofacitinib. CDR3 sequence: CSSQRDEKLFF. The CDR3 DNA reads as TGCAGCTCGCAGAGAGATGAAAAACTGTTTTTT.